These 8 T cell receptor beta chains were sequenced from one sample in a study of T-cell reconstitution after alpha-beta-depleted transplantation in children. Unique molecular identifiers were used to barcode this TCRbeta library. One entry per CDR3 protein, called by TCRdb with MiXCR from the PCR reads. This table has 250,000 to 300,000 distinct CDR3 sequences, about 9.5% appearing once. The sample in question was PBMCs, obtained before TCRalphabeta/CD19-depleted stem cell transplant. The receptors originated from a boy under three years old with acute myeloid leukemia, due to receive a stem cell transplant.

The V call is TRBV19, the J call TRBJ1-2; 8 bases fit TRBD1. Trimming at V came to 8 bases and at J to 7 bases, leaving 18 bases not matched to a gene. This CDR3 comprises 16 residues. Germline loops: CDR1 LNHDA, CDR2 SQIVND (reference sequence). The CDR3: CASRNLRDRIFAGYTF. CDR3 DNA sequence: TGTGCCAGTCGTAATCTCCGGGACAGGATCTTCGCTGGCTACACCTTC.

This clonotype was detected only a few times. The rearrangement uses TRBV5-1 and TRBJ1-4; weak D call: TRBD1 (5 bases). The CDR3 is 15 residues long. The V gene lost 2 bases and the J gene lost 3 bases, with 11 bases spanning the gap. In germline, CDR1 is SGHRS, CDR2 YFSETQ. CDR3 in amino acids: CASSLHDRPNEKLFF. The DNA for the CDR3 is TGCGCCAGCAGCTTACACGACAGACCTAATGAAAAACTGTTTTTT.

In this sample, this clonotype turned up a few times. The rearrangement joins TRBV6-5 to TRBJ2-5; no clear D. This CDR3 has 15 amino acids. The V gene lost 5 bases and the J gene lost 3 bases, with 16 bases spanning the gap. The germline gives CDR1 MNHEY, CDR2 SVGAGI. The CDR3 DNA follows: TGTGCCAGCAGTACCCAGAGTTTGCTCGAAGAGACCCAGTACTTC. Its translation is CASSTQSLLEETQYF.

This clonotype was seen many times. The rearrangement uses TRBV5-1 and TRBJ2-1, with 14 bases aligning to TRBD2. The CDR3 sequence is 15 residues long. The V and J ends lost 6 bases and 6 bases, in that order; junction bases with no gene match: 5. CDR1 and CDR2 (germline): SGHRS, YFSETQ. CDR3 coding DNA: TGCGCCAGCATCGGGACTAGCGGGAGACGCAATGAGCAGTTCTTC. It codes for CASIGTSGRRNEQFF.

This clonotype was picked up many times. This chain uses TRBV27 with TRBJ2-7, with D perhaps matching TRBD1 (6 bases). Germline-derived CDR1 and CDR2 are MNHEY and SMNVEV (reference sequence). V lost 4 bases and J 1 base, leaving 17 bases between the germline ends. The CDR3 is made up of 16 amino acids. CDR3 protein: CASSSMWTAFSYEQYF. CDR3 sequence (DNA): TGTGCCAGCAGTTCTATGTGGACAGCCTTTTCCTACGAGCAGTACTTC.

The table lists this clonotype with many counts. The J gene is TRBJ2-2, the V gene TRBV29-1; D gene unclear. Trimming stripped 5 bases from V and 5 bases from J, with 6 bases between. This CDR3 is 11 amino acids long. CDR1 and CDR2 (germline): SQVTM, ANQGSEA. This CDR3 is CSVMWTGELFF. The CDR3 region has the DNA TGCAGCGTTATGTGGACCGGGGAGCTGTTTTTT.

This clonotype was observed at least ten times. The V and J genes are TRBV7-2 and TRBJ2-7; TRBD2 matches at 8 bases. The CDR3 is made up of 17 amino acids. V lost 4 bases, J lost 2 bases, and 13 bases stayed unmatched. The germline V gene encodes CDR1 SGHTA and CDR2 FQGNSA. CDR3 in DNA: TGTGCCAGCAGCTCCTTTTTGGGTAGCGGGGACCCCTACGAGCAGTACTTC. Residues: CASSSFLGSGDPYEQYF.

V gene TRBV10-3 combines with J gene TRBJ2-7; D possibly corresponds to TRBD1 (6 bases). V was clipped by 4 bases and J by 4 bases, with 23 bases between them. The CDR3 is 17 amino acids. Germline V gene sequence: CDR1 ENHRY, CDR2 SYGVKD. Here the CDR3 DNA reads TGTGCCATCAGTGGCCTCCGATTACAGGGTAGCCCGTACGAGCAGTACTTC. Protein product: CAISGLRLQGSPYEQYF.